These 27 T cell receptor beta chains came from one sample sequenced in a study of blood T cells in healthy people across ages. A second roughly 6 to 12 cycle PCR used barcoded and J-beta primers. Using its own MiXCR run on the 5' RACE reads, TCRdb lists one record per CDR3 protein. This table has about 1,800,000 distinct CDR3 sequences, roughly 27% appearing once. The sample consisted of blood. These receptors were taken from a woman aged 30 to 39 in good health.

This clonotype was picked up a small number of times. The chain recombines TRBV3-1 with TRBJ1-2; weak D call: TRBD1 (5 bases). The ends were cut back, 1 base at V and 8 bases at J, with 14 bases in the middle. The germline V gene has CDR1 LGHDT and CDR2 YNNKEL (reference sequence). The CDR3 has 14 amino acids. The CDR3 is CASSQGGRYPGYTF. The DNA of the CDR3 is TGTGCCAGCAGCCAAGGGGGCAGGTACCCAGGCTACACCTTC.

This clonotype occurred a few times. The rearrangement uses TRBV25-1 and TRBJ2-1; D gene unclear. Looked up from germline, CDR1 is MGHDK and CDR2 is SYGVNS. The V gene lost 8 bases and the J gene lost 8 bases, with 10 bases spanning the gap. CDR3 length: 11 amino acids. DNA for the CDR3: TGTGCCAGCGGGATAGCACATGAGCAGTTCTTC. Its protein is CASGIAHEQFF. Drawing the rest from reference TRBV25-1 and TRBJ2-1, the complete variable domain is EADIYQTPRYLVIGTGKKITLECSQTMGHDKMYWYQQDPGMELHLIHYSYGVNSTEKGDLSSESTVSRIRTEHFPLTLESARPSHTSQYLCASGIAHEQFFGPGTRLTVL.

This rearrangement joins TRBV20-1 to TRBJ2-7; perhaps TRBD2 as D (6 bases). From germline, CDR1 is DFQATT and CDR2 SNEGSKA (reference sequence). The V and J ends lost 5 bases and 0 bases respectively, with 17 bases between them. This CDR3 comprises 15 residues. CDR3 in DNA: TGCAGTGCTCCCAGCGGGTACGCTAGCTCCTACGAGCAGTACTTC. It translates to CSAPSGYASSYEQYF.

This clonotype came up a few times. The V call is TRBV20-1, the J call TRBJ2-3; TRBD2 aligns across 8 bases. Germline V lookup: CDR1 DFQATT, CDR2 SNEGSKA (reference sequence). The CDR3 is made up of 14 amino acids. With 6 bases clipped from V and 4 bases from J, the junction kept 9 bases outside the gene matches. CDR3 DNA sequence: TGCAGTGCCCAGTCGGGACTAGGGCCAGATACGCAGTATTTT. Translated: CSAQSGLGPDTQYF.

The chain joins TRBV6-5 to TRBJ1-2; 7 bases match TRBD1. The CDR3 totals 15 residues. Germline V CDR1 and CDR2: MNHEY, SVGAGI. The V segment lost 5 bases and the J segment 0 bases; nucleotides outside the gene matches: 6. The CDR3 DNA sequence: TGTGCCAGCAGTCCGACAGGGTCAGCTAACTATGGCTACACCTTC. Amino acid sequence: CASSPTGSANYGYTF.

This sequence joins TRBV7-9 and TRBJ2-1, with D hard to call. Germline CDR1 SEHNR, CDR2 FQNEAQ (reference sequence). V gave up 2 bases and J gave up 5 bases, with 13 bases separating them. This CDR3 contains 15 residues. The CDR3 loop reads CASSLKYSADNEQFF. The CDR3 DNA is TGTGCCAGCAGCTTAAAATACTCTGCCGACAATGAGCAGTTCTTC.

The genes are TRBV21-1 and TRBJ1-6. TRBV21-1 is described as a pseudogene. The length of the CDR3 is 18 residues. Here the CDR3 reads CASSKGGLALGNNSPLHF. CDR3 DNA sequence: TGTGCCAGCAGCAAAGGAGGGTTGGCACTGGGCAATAATTCACCCCTCCACTTT.

This clonotype has only a few counts. The J gene is TRBJ2-5, the V gene TRBV6-6, with 8 bases identical to TRBD2. The germline gives CDR1 MNHNY, CDR2 SVGAGI (reference sequence). The CDR3 has 14 amino acids. Losses at the gene ends were 6 bases for V and 5 bases for J; bases not matched to a gene: 8. CDR3 loop: CASSSVAGRETQYF. The CDR3 DNA reads TGTGCCAGCAGCTCCGTAGCGGGGCGTGAGACCCAGTACTTC.

This sequence joins TRBV20-1 and TRBJ2-1; the D gene could be TRBD1 or TRBD2 (5 bases each). The CDR3 length is 14 residues. Germline V gives CDR1 DFQATT, CDR2 SNEGSKA (reference sequence). V was cut by 0 bases and J by 10 bases, with 16 bases left in between. For the CDR3, the DNA is TGCAGTGCTAGAGACCGCCAGGGCTGGAGGGAGCAGTTCTTC. This encodes CSARDRQGWREQFF.

This clonotype occurred a few times. J is TRBJ2-1 and V is TRBV10-1, with a tentative D call TRBD1 (5 bases). The length of the CDR3 is 13 residues. CDR1 and CDR2 from the germline V gene are WNHNN and SYGVQD (reference sequence). Deletions cut 8 bases from V and 5 bases from J, with 13 bases between. CDR3 loop: CASVRQGDNEQFF. CDR3 in DNA: TGCGCCAGCGTGCGGCAGGGCGACAATGAGCAGTTCTTC.

The chain recombines TRBV21-1 with TRBJ2-2; TRBD2, as called in the table, went unchecked against the DNA. TRBV21-1 is recorded as a pseudogene. The CDR3 extends over 13 amino acids. The CDR3 DNA is TGTGCCGGTACTAGCGGGGCCACGACGGAGCTGTTTTTT. Its translation: CAGTSGATTELFF.

In this sample, this clonotype turned up a few times. The J gene is TRBJ2-5, the V gene TRBV12-3 or TRBV12-4; tentative D call: TRBD1 (5 bases). The CDR3 runs to 14 residues. The V end lost 3 bases, the J end lost 8 bases, and 16 bases lay between the germline ends. This CDR3 is CASSFDSTKRTQYF. The CDR3 region has the DNA TGTGCCAGCAGTTTTGACAGCACCAAGAGAACCCAGTACTTC.

This clonotype occurred a few times. The CDR3 is CSARDVTQYF. The CDR3 region has the DNA TGCAGCGCCCGCGATGTGACCCAGTACTTC. The chain recombines TRBV29-1 with TRBJ2-5; D is uncertain. Trimming took off 7 bases at V and 7 bases at J, with 10 bases between the two ends. This CDR3 spans 10 amino acids. Germline CDR1 and CDR2: SQVTM and ANQGSEA.

This clonotype was recorded once. A much larger clonotype is one base distant, so this may be a read error. This rearrangement joins TRBV20-1 to TRBJ2-4; TRBD1 might be the D (8 bases). CDR3 length equals 13 residues. Per germline, CDR1 DFQATT and CDR2 SNEGSKA (reference sequence). CDR3: CSQAEQGGNIQYF. DNA of the CDR3: TGCAGCCAAGCGGAACAGGGGGGGAACATTCAGTACTTC.

This clonotype occurred a few times. V is TRBV6-2 or TRBV6-3 and J is TRBJ2-1; D may correspond to TRBD1 or TRBD2 (5 bases each). The CDR3 contains 13 residues. CDR1 MNHEY and CDR2 SVGEGT come from the germline V gene. Trimming shortened V by 2 bases and J by 8 bases, and 10 bases separated the two germline ends. CDR3 residues: CASSYLWGYEQFF. CDR3 coding DNA: TGTGCCAGCAGTTACCTTTGGGGGTATGAGCAGTTCTTC.

The chain is built from TRBV6-6 and TRBJ2-1; 8 nucleotides line up with TRBD2. Germline loops: CDR1 MNHNY, CDR2 SVGAGI (reference sequence). The junction had 14 bases not matched to a gene; V was cut back by 7 bases and J by 6 bases. The length of the CDR3 is 16 residues. The CDR3 spells CASTALRGGTGNEQFF. CDR3 nucleotides: TGTGCCAGCACCGCCCTACGGGGGGGAACGGGCAATGAGCAGTTCTTC.

A remark on this clonotype: The junction and the germline gene differ at one end; a read error may be behind it. The chain carries TRBV10-1 and TRBJ2-3; TRBD2 aligns across 7 bases. From germline, CDR1 is WNHNN and CDR2 SYGVQD (reference sequence). This CDR3 is 14 amino acids long. CDR3 DNA: TGCGCCGGCAGTCGGGACTACCTCACAGATACGCAGTATTTT. Protein: CAGSRDYLTDTQYF.

The table lists this clonotype with many counts. This chain links TRBV29-1 with TRBJ2-3; D not certain. The CDR3 extends over 12 amino acids. CDR1 and CDR2 from the germline V gene are SQVTM and ANQGSEA. V was clipped by 4 bases and J by 5 bases, with 10 bases between them. The CDR3 region is CSVAYSKDTQYF. Written as DNA, the CDR3 is TGCAGCGTTGCATATTCGAAAGATACGCAGTATTTT.

A word on this clonotype: This could be a read error, since a much larger clone is one nucleotide away. The V and J genes are TRBV5-1 and TRBJ1-2, with 7 positions matching TRBD1. With V trimmed by 4 bases and J by 9 bases, 15 bases remained unmatched. There are 15 residues in the CDR3. Germline CDR1 is SGHRS and CDR2 is YFSETQ. CDR3 nucleotide sequence: TGCGCCAGCAGCCTGAACGAGGGGGCCGTGGGAAGCTACACCTTC. Translation: CASSLNEGAVGSYTF.

This clonotype occurred many times. The chain combines TRBV29-1 with TRBJ2-4, with D uncertain. The V gene lost 4 bases and the J gene lost 7 bases, with 2 bases spanning the gap. Per the germline V gene, CDR1 is SQVTM and CDR2 is ANQGSEA. There are 9 residues in the CDR3. The CDR3 loop reads CSVGNIQYF. CDR3 coding DNA: TGCAGCGTTGGCAACATTCAGTACTTC.

To note about this clonotype: A much larger clone is a single base away; this may be a read error. The chain carries TRBV20-1 and TRBJ2-4; tentatively, D is TRBD2 (6 bases). The CDR3 totals 12 residues. Trimming shortened V by 5 bases and J by 13 bases, and 18 bases separated the two germline ends. Germline lookup yields CDR1 DFQATT and CDR2 SNEGSKA (reference sequence). CDR3 loop: CSAELAENEQYF. The CDR3 DNA is TGCAGTGCTGAACTAGCAGAGAATGAGCAGTACTTC.

This clonotype was counted between two and nine times. V gene TRBV30 combines with J gene TRBJ1-6, with D tentatively TRBD1 (6 bases). V shed 5 bases and J shed 8 bases, with 13 bases lying between them. CDR3 length equals 13 residues. CDR1 GTSNPN and CDR2 SVGIG come from the germline V gene (reference sequence). The CDR3 region has the DNA TGTGCCTGGGTCAACAGGGTAGATTCACCCCTCCACTTT. It translates to CAWVNRVDSPLHF.

This clonotype turned up a few times. At one end the junction does not follow the germline gene, possibly because of a read error. The rearrangement uses TRBV6-5 and TRBJ2-5; D unresolved. The J call may be mistaken, given a closer DNA end match to TRBJ2-7. From germline, CDR1 is MNHEY and CDR2 SVGAGI. The CDR3 has 16 amino acids. As DNA, the CDR3 is TGTGCCATCAGTTACTCTGACCACGAAAGGGCCTACGAGCAGTACTTC. Translating gives CAISYSDHERAYEQYF.

This chain links TRBV5-5 with TRBJ2-5; 8 bases are shared with TRBD1. Losses at the gene ends were 1 base for V and 6 bases for J; bases not matched to a gene: 8. The CDR3 extends over 15 amino acids. Germline values: CDR1 SGHKS, CDR2 YYEKEE (reference sequence). Here the CDR3 DNA reads TGTGCCAGCAGCTTGACAGGGGGTTTCGTTCAGACCCAGTACTTC. Protein sequence: CASSLTGGFVQTQYF.

Turning to this clonotype: Relative to the germline gene, one junction end is altered; a read error may explain this. J is TRBJ2-1 and V is TRBV9; D possibly corresponds to TRBD2 (7 bases). CDR1 and CDR2 (germline): SGDLS, YYNGEE. This CDR3 comprises 15 residues. CDR3 sequence: CASSEGGGLINEQFF. Here the CDR3 DNA reads TGTGCCAGTAGCGAGGGGGGGGGCCTAATAAATGAGCAGTTCTTC.

This clonotype was observed at least ten times. The rearrangement links TRBV6-1 to TRBJ2-1; TRBD2 is a possible D gene (5 bases). The V end lost 7 bases, the J end lost 0 bases, and 7 bases lay between the germline ends. CDR3 length: 13 amino acids. CDR1 and CDR2 from the germline V gene are MNHNS and SASEGT. The CDR3 sequence: CASIRDSYNEQFF. DNA of the CDR3: TGTGCCAGCATCCGGGACTCCTACAATGAGCAGTTCTTC.

The chain is built from TRBV2 and TRBJ2-1; D may be TRBD1 (5 bases). V was pared by 7 bases and J by 0 bases, with 10 bases between. Germline CDR1 and CDR2: SNHLY and FYNNEI. CDR3 length: 14 amino acids. The CDR3 sequence is CASKTDSSYNEQFF. The CDR3 nucleotides read TGTGCCAGCAAGACAGACAGCTCCTACAATGAGCAGTTCTTC.